A selection of T cell receptor beta chains follows, all from one sample in a study of T cells in Graves' hyperthyroidism and ophthalmopathy. Via MiXCR, TCRdb re-called the multiplex PCR reads, giving one row per CDR3 protein. The table shows 450,000 to 500,000 distinct CDR3 sequences, with 20% to 25% occurring only once. Sequenced material: blood. These receptor sequences come from a woman in her seventies with Graves' ophthalmopathy. CDR3s include the opening cysteine and the closing phenylalanine or tryptophan. A D gene is named only where the DNA matches it firmly. Clone size is stated in some rows and not others, as once, few, many or a class when expanded.

>.|TRBJ1-5|once|TRBV6-1
TGTGCCAGCCGGAGGGGAGAGTGGGATCAGCCCCAGCATTTT
CASRRGEWDQPQHF
>.|TRBJ1-6|.|TRBV18
TGTGCCAGCTCACCAATGGCAGCAAATAATTCACCCCTCCACTTT
CASSPMAANNSPLHF
>TRBD1|TRBJ1-2|.|TRBV7-8
TGTGCCAGCAGCGGGATCGGGACAGGCGGTGACTATGGCTACACCTTC
CASSGIGTGGDYGYTF
>TRBD1|TRBJ2-3|.|TRBV5-6
TGTGCCAGCAGCTACGCCGGGACAGGGGAGTATTTT
CASSYAGTGEYF
>.|TRBJ1-1|many|TRBV30
TGTGCCTGGAGTATGACCCTGAACACTGAAGCTTTCTTT
CAWSMTLNTEAFF
>.|TRBJ1-1|.|TRBV7-9
TGTGCCAGCAGCCTCGGACACGTAAACACTGAAGCTTTCTTT
CASSLGHVNTEAFF
>.|TRBJ1-2|few|TRBV4-3
TGCGCCAGCAGCCAAGTGGCAGGGCTCGGCTACACCTTC
CASSQVAGLGYTF
>TRBD2|TRBJ2-7|few|TRBV4-3
TGCGCCAGCAGCCAAGATGGGTTCCCGGGGGGAGAGCAGTACTTC
CASSQDGFPGGEQYF
>.|TRBJ1-2|.|TRBV5-1
TGCGCCAGCAGCACGGACCCGCTGGGTGGCTACACCTTC
CASSTDPLGGYTF
>.|TRBJ2-7|few|TRBV2
TGTGCCAGCGGGATATCCTACGAGCAGTACTTC
CASGISYEQYF
>.|TRBJ2-2|.|TRBV7-7
TGTGCTAGCAGCTTAGGGCGGTCCACCGGGGAGCTGTTTTTT
CASSLGRSTGELFF
>.|TRBJ2-7|few|TRBV7-9
TGTGCCAGCACCTACTGGGCCTCCTACGAGCAGTACTTC
CASTYWASYEQYF
>.|TRBJ2-3|.|TRBV7-6
TGTGCCAGCAGCTCAGGGGGAGGGGGCGCAGATACGCAGTATTTT
CASSSGGGGADTQYF
>.|TRBJ1-1|once|TRBV5-6
TGTGCCAGCAGCTTGGGGGTCTCTGAAGCTTTCTTT
CASSLGVSEAFF
>.|TRBJ2-3|.|TRBV6-1
TGTGCCAGCACCTACTCGGGAGCGGGCCTTCTTCACGATACGCAGTATTTT
CASTYSGAGLLHDTQYF
>.|TRBJ2-3|.|TRBV7-2
TGTGCCAGCAGCTTAGAGGATATGGCGAGCACAGATACGCAGTATTTT
CASSLEDMASTDTQYF
>.|TRBJ1-1|few|TRBV9
TGTGCCAGCAGCGTAGGAGGGGGGAGAGTAAGGAACACTGAAGCTTTCTTT
CASSVGGGRVRNTEAFF
>TRBD1|TRBJ1-1|many|TRBV6-2/TRBV6-3
TGTGCCAGCAGTCAACCGGGACAGGGGAAAACTGAAGCTTTCTTT
CASSQPGQGKTEAFF